These 23 T cell receptor beta chains share one sample of origin, sequenced in a study of T cells after yellow fever vaccination (dated by TCRdb to between 2019 and 2020). The library was built by means of 5' RACE. The sequencer listed for this sample is Illumina NovaSeq 6000. The public sequencing data were trimmed at Q25 with fastp and processed into clonotypes with MiXCR by TCRdb, which kept only in-frame beta chains. Merged by CDR3 protein, the rows form single entries marked with the most common genes and DNA. The sample table shows about 320,000 distinct CDR3 sequences, and around 4.5% are seen once. Of the sample, roughly 19% is held by the ten largest clones. Sample treatment or condition, as interpreted from the label and publication: live attenuated yellow fever vaccine strain. Sequencing was performed on PBMCs, taken 15 days after the yellow fever booster vaccination. These receptors came from a man younger than 35 who received the YFV17D yellow fever vaccine.

A remark on this clonotype: A read error may be the cause here, since a much bigger clone is one base away. CDR3 loop: CSARTGREASF. Written as DNA, the CDR3 is TGCAGTGCCCGGACAGGGCGTGAAGCTTCCTTT. This rearrangement joins TRBV20-1 to TRBJ1-1, with 8 bases matching TRBD1. The CDR3 length is 11 residues. In germline, CDR1 is DFQATT, CDR2 SNEGSKA (reference sequence).

In its sample, this clonotype was seen many times. The chain is built from TRBV5-1 and TRBJ2-5, with TRBD2 matching 9 bases. J was trimmed by 4 bases and V by 4 bases; bases with no gene match: 5. There are 14 residues in the CDR3. Germline CDR1 SGHRS, CDR2 YFSETQ. CDR3 amino acids: CASSRGGDPETQYF. In DNA form, the CDR3 reads TGCGCCAGCAGCCGCGGGGGGGACCCAGAGACCCAGTACTTC.

This clonotype was observed at least ten times. The chain combines TRBV18 with TRBJ2-1; D is tentatively TRBD1 or TRBD2 (5 bases each). The germline gives CDR1 KGHSH, CDR2 LQKENI. V was trimmed by 3 bases and J by 6 bases, leaving 15 bases between them. The length of the CDR3 is 15 residues. The CDR3 nucleotides are TGTGCCAGCTCACCGAGCCTGGGACGGGGCAATGAGCAGTTCTTC. It codes for CASSPSLGRGNEQFF.

This clonotype appeared a few times. The chain links TRBV7-9 to TRBJ1-2; no reliable D call. V lost 1 base to trimming and J lost 4 bases, with 7 bases between them. The CDR3 extends over 13 amino acids. The V gene's germline CDR1 is SEHNR and CDR2 FQNEAQ (reference sequence). This chain's CDR3 is CASSLEVFYGYTF. DNA for the CDR3: TGTGCCAGCAGCTTAGAAGTTTTCTATGGCTACACCTTC.

The rearrangement links TRBV5-1 to TRBJ2-5, with TRBD2 identical over 15 bases. Germline lookup yields CDR1 SGHRS and CDR2 YFSETQ. V was clipped by 3 bases and J by 3 bases; unmatched bases: 3. This CDR3 has 16 amino acids. The CDR3 protein is CASSSGLAGGEETQYF. CDR3 bases: TGCGCCAGCAGCTCGGGACTAGCGGGGGGCGAAGAGACCCAGTACTTC.

The table lists this clonotype with many counts. V gene TRBV27 combines with J gene TRBJ1-1; D is perhaps TRBD1 (5 bases). In germline, CDR1 is MNHEY, CDR2 SMNVEV (reference sequence). V was shortened by 8 bases and J by 11 bases, with 21 bases between the two germline ends. CDR3 length: 13 residues. CDR3 DNA: TGTGCCAGCGGGGCCCTAGGACCGTCTGGGGCTTTCTTT. Translating it yields CASGALGPSGAFF.

The rearrangement joins TRBV5-1 to TRBJ1-4; D gene unclear. The CDR3 is 15 residues long. Trimming removed 3 bases from V and 3 bases from J, with 12 bases in between. Germline V gene data show CDR1 as SGHRS and CDR2 as YFSETQ. CDR3 region: CASSSLMGANEKLFF. CDR3 DNA sequence: TGCGCCAGCAGCTCCCTCATGGGAGCTAATGAAAAACTGTTTTTT.

The V call is TRBV6-5, the J call TRBJ2-1; 9 nucleotides agree with TRBD2. The length of the CDR3 is 14 residues. Per germline, CDR1 MNHEY and CDR2 SVGAGI. J lost 7 bases, V lost 2 bases, and 3 bases had no gene match. CDR3 nucleotides: TGTGCCAGCAGTTACGGCGGGGGGGCGAATGAGCAGTTCTTC. Translating gives CASSYGGGANEQFF.

This clonotype was detected ten times or more. This chain joins TRBV7-2 and TRBJ2-1, with D possibly being TRBD2 (6 bases). V lost 1 base to trimming and J lost 7 bases, with 11 bases between them. The CDR3 runs 14 residues. The germline gives CDR1 SGHTA, CDR2 FQGNSA. CDR3 bases: TGTGCCAGCAGCTTAGGCTGGGGGAGGAATGAGCAGTTCTTC. Its protein product is CASSLGWGRNEQFF.

This chain uses TRBV10-3 with TRBJ1-5; TRBD1 aligns across 8 bases. The CDR3 consists of 15 residues. Looked up from germline, CDR1 is ENHRY and CDR2 is SYGVKD. V dropped 0 bases and J dropped 4; count of bases not matched to a gene: 2. As DNA, the CDR3 is TGTGCCATCAGTGAGTCAGACAGGGGTAATCAGCCCCAGCATTTT. It translates to CAISESDRGNQPQHF.

A word on this clonotype: Given a much more abundant clone one base away, this may be a read error. The chain carries TRBV29-1 and TRBJ1-6; no clear D. The CDR3 has 11 amino acids. The V end was cut by 4 bases, the J end by 9 bases, with 7 bases between. Germline CDR1 is SQVTM and CDR2 is ANQGSEA. The CDR3 spells CSVGWISPLHF. The CDR3 DNA reads as TGCAGCGTTGGGTGGATTTCACCCCTCCACTTT.

In this sample, this clonotype turned up many times. V is TRBV12-3 or TRBV12-4 and J is TRBJ2-3; tentatively, D is TRBD2 (7 bases). V was shortened by 3 bases and J by 2 bases, with 15 bases between the two germline ends. This CDR3 contains 16 residues. CDR3 region: CASSLTGGAPTDTQYF. DNA for the CDR3: TGTGCCAGCAGTTTGACGGGGGGCGCCCCCACAGATACGCAGTATTTT.

The gene calls are TRBV25-1 and TRBJ2-3, with 9 positions matching TRBD2. The V segment lost 7 bases and the J segment 5 bases; nucleotides outside the gene matches: 10. Germline-derived CDR1 and CDR2 are MGHDK and SYGVNS. The CDR3 is 15 amino acids. The CDR3 sequence is CASTPTSGRGDTQYF. Written as DNA, the CDR3 is TGTGCCAGCACCCCGACTAGCGGTCGGGGAGATACGCAGTATTTT.

This clonotype was detected many times. The chain joins TRBV5-1 to TRBJ1-2, with 9 positions matching TRBD1. This CDR3 has 15 amino acids. J lost 2 bases, V lost 0 bases, and 2 bases had no gene match. CDR1 is SGHRS, CDR2 YFSETQ, per germline. The CDR3 region is CASSLAGTGNYGYTF. CDR3 coding DNA: TGCGCCAGCAGCTTGGCCGGGACAGGGAACTATGGCTACACCTTC.

There are a few counts of this clonotype. The chain links TRBV25-1 to TRBJ2-3; D uncertain. Germline V gene lookup returns CDR1 MGHDK and CDR2 SYGVNS. Trimming took 3 bases from V and 2 from J, leaving 6 bases between them. The CDR3 extends over 13 amino acids. CDR3 bases: TGTGCCAGCAGTGAGGCTTTCACAGATACGCAGTATTTT. Amino acid sequence: CASSEAFTDTQYF.

The rearrangement joins TRBV3-1 to TRBJ1-5; D remains ambiguous. The CDR3 loop spans 15 amino acids. Germline lookup yields CDR1 LGHDT and CDR2 YNNKEL (reference sequence). V was shortened by 4 bases and J by 1 base, with 11 bases between the two germline ends. The CDR3 loop is CASSLRGGSNQPQHF. The CDR3, as DNA: TGTGCCAGCAGCCTCCGAGGAGGGAGCAATCAGCCCCAGCATTTT.

The sample holds many counts of this clonotype. The V call is TRBV20-1, the J call TRBJ2-3; perhaps TRBD2 as D (7 bases). Germline V gene sequence: CDR1 DFQATT, CDR2 SNEGSKA (reference sequence). The CDR3 runs to 14 residues. The CDR3 region has the DNA TGCAGCCGAGATAGGGGGGGTCCTACAGATACGCAGTATTTT. This translates into CSRDRGGPTDTQYF.

This clonotype was seen repeatedly, ten times or more. The chain links TRBV4-3 to TRBJ2-1, with 10 positions matching TRBD2. The CDR3 consists of 18 residues. Per the germline V gene, CDR1 is LGHNA and CDR2 is YSLEER. Trimming at V came to 0 bases and at J to 7 bases, leaving 12 bases not matched to a gene. CDR3 residues: CASSQDWFKAGGRNEQFF. The DNA for the CDR3 is TGCGCCAGCAGCCAAGATTGGTTCAAAGCGGGGGGGCGGAATGAGCAGTTCTTC.

The chain joins TRBV20-1 to TRBJ1-1, with D possibly TRBD1 on 5 matching bases. The CDR3 covers 11 residues. In germline, CDR1 is DFQATT, CDR2 SNEGSKA (reference sequence). Trimming left V 8 bases short and J 1 base short, with 8 bases between. CDR3 DNA: TGCAGTAAGCAGGGGAACACTGAAGCTTTCTTT. The encoded protein is CSKQGNTEAFF.

This clonotype has just a few counts. The chain couples TRBV6-6 to TRBJ1-4; 7 nucleotides match TRBD1. The ends lost 6 bases at V and 3 bases at J; junction bases unmatched: 13. Per germline, CDR1 MNHNY and CDR2 SVGAGI (reference sequence). This CDR3 region has 17 residues. CDR3 residues: CASSPTAGGQPNEKLFF. The CDR3 coding sequence is TGTGCCAGCAGCCCCACCGCCGGGGGACAGCCTAATGAAAAACTGTTTTTT.

This clonotype was counted ten times or more. This chain joins TRBV9 and TRBJ1-2; D is unresolved. Germline assignment: CDR1 SGDLS and CDR2 YYNGEE. CDR3 length equals 13 residues. V lost 1 base and J lost 0, with 4 bases in between. This CDR3 reads CASSVSPNYGYTF. The CDR3 coding sequence is TGTGCCAGCAGCGTAAGCCCTAACTATGGCTACACCTTC.

This clonotype appeared a few times. CDR3 sequence (DNA): TGTGCCAGCAGGTTACAGCCCAGCACAGATACGCAGTATTTT. Its translation: CASRLQPSTDTQYF. The chain joins TRBV12-3 or TRBV12-4 to TRBJ2-3; D gene unclear. This CDR3 region has 14 residues. V dropped 6 bases and J dropped 0 bases, with 10 bases sitting between them.

Many counts were recorded for this clonotype. The chain uses TRBV7-3 and TRBJ2-2, with a possible D match to TRBD1 (5 bases). Trimming took 7 bases from V and 1 from J, leaving 10 bases between them. CDR1 and CDR2 from the germline V gene are SGHTA and FQGTGA. The CDR3 is 14 amino acids. The CDR3 spells CASTPTVNTGELFF. Written as DNA, the CDR3 is TGTGCCAGCACGCCGACAGTGAACACCGGGGAGCTGTTTTTT.